These 24 T cell receptor beta chains were sequenced from one sample in a study of T-cell reconstitution after alpha-beta-depleted transplantation in children. Preparing the TCRbeta library involved the use of unique molecular identifiers. TCRdb passed the PCR reads through MiXCR, listing each CDR3 protein once. This table has approximately 200,000 distinct CDR3 sequences, just over 14% appearing once. Sample: PBMCs from the stem cell graft donor, taken from the stem cell graft. Receptors were obtained from a human donor who donated a stem cell graft to a child with acute lymphoblastic leukemia.

This clonotype occurred many times. V gene TRBV2 combines with J gene TRBJ2-1; 7 positions match TRBD2. CDR1 and CDR2 from the germline V gene are SNHLY and FYNNEI. With V trimmed by 2 bases and J by 4 bases, 11 bases remained unmatched. The CDR3 extends over 17 amino acids. The CDR3 DNA reads as TGTGCCAGCAGTGAAAATGTTGGGACGGGGGGTTACAATGAGCAGTTCTTC. It is translated as CASSENVGTGGYNEQFF.

The table lists this clonotype with many counts. This chain connects TRBV5-1 to TRBJ2-3; 7 nucleotides agree with TRBD2. V lost 7 bases, J lost 2 bases, and 7 bases stayed unmatched. Per germline, CDR1 SGHRS and CDR2 YFSETQ. The CDR3 totals 14 residues. The chain's CDR3 is CASHRGRDTDTQYF. As DNA, the CDR3 is TGCGCCAGCCACAGAGGGAGGGACACAGATACGCAGTATTTT.

This clonotype was detected many times. In nucleotides, the CDR3 is TGCAGTGCTAGAGATCATGGGGGCGGGGACACCGGGGAGCTGTTTTTT. Amino acids: CSARDHGGGDTGELFF. The chain combines TRBV20-1 with TRBJ2-2; perhaps D is TRBD1 or TRBD2 (6 bases each). This CDR3 is 16 amino acids long. Germline V gene sequence: CDR1 DFQATT, CDR2 SNEGSKA (reference sequence). V lost 0 bases, J lost 3 bases, and 14 bases lay in between.

Many counts were recorded for this clonotype. CDR3: CASRGTAVYGYTF. The CDR3 region has the DNA TGTGCCAGCCGGGGGACAGCGGTTTATGGCTACACCTTC. The chain recombines TRBV28 with TRBJ1-2; 7 bases agree with TRBD1. The CDR3 loop spans 13 amino acids. Looked up from germline, CDR1 is MDHEN and CDR2 is SYDVKM. The trim removed 8 bases at V and 5 bases at J, leaving 8 bases unmatched.

This clonotype was counted at least ten times. The chain recombines TRBV25-1 with TRBJ1-2; TRBD1 might be the D (5 bases). CDR1 is MGHDK, CDR2 SYGVNS, per germline. V lost 0 bases and J 8 bases, leaving 13 bases between the germline ends. The CDR3 contains 14 residues. The CDR3 coding sequence is TGTGCCAGCAGTGAATATAGAGGGGTAGGGGGCTACACCTTC. It specifies CASSEYRGVGGYTF.

This clonotype was observed many times. This chain connects TRBV7-8 to TRBJ2-5; perhaps TRBD1 as D (6 bases). The germline gives CDR1 SGHVS, CDR2 FQNEAQ. Trimming took 2 bases from V and 3 from J, leaving 10 bases between them. The CDR3 is made up of 14 amino acids. The CDR3 here is CASSLNTGKETQYF. DNA for the CDR3: TGTGCCAGCAGCTTAAACACAGGGAAAGAGACCCAGTACTTC.

This sequence joins TRBV19 and TRBJ1-2; D unclear. V lost 10 bases to trimming and J lost 5 bases, with 17 bases between them. CDR1 is LNHDA and CDR2 is SQIVND in the germline V gene (reference sequence). The CDR3 totals 13 residues. The CDR3: CATSASDRYGYTF. Here the CDR3 DNA reads TGTGCCACCTCCGCATCGGATAGGTATGGCTACACCTTC.

This clonotype was seen repeatedly, ten times or more. The chain recombines TRBV14 with TRBJ1-4; TRBD1 matches 8 bases. The germline gives CDR1 SGHDN, CDR2 FVKESK. The V gene end was trimmed by 6 bases and the J gene end by 12 bases; junction bases not matched to a gene: 12. This CDR3 spans 14 amino acids. CDR3 protein: CASSSRTGLTQLFF. The CDR3, as DNA: TGTGCCAGCAGTTCGAGGACAGGGTTAACACAACTGTTTTTT.

This clonotype was observed at least ten times. The J gene is TRBJ2-7, the V gene TRBV10-3; D uncertain. The CDR3 is 13 amino acids. V was pared by 10 bases and J by 2 bases, with 15 bases between. CDR1 is ENHRY, CDR2 SYGVKD, per germline. The CDR3 loop reads CATSMGRPYEQYF. CDR3 coding DNA: TGTGCCACCTCGATGGGTAGGCCCTACGAGCAGTACTTC.

This clonotype was counted many times. The rearrangement links TRBV20-1 to TRBJ2-7; 9 nucleotides match TRBD2. This CDR3 contains 16 residues. Trimming took 2 bases from V and 3 from J; bases not matched to a gene: 11. Germline lookup yields CDR1 DFQATT and CDR2 SNEGSKA (reference sequence). CDR3 region: CSARNLAGTPFYEQYF. CDR3 nucleotide sequence: TGCAGTGCTAGAAACCTAGCGGGGACTCCTTTCTACGAGCAGTACTTC.

This clonotype was counted at least ten times. The J gene is TRBJ1-4, the V gene TRBV7-9; weak D call: TRBD1 (6 bases). CDR3 size: 14 residues. V was clipped by 2 bases and J by 8 bases, with 12 bases between them. Germline-derived CDR1 and CDR2 are SEHNR and FQNEAQ (reference sequence). The CDR3, as DNA: TGTGCCAGCAGCTTACGGGCAGGGGAGGAAAAACTGTTTTTT. Residues: CASSLRAGEEKLFF. The variable domain in full, completed from reference TRBV7-9 and TRBJ1-4, reads DTGVSQNPRHKITKRGQNVTFRCDPISEHNRLYWYRQTLGQGPEFLTYFQNEAQLEKSRLLSDRFSAERPKGSFSTLEIQRTEQGDSAMYLCASSLRAGEEKLFFGSGTQLSVL.

This clonotype was seen ten or more times. The chain recombines TRBV12-3 or TRBV12-4 with TRBJ2-7; D possibly corresponds to TRBD2 (6 bases). The CDR3 is 14 residues long. Trimming took off 0 bases at V and 4 bases at J, with 10 bases between the two ends. CDR3 coding DNA: TGTGCCAGCAGTTTAGCGGGAGGCGGGTACGAGCAGTACTTC. This encodes CASSLAGGGYEQYF.

The chain joins TRBV12-3 or TRBV12-4 to TRBJ2-1, with TRBD2 matching 9 bases. V lost 4 bases to trimming and J lost 2 bases; unmatched junction nucleotides: 3. The CDR3 is made up of 15 amino acids. DNA for the CDR3: TGTGCCAGCAGTTCCCTAGCGGGGACCTACAATGAGCAGTTCTTC. Translation gives CASSSLAGTYNEQFF.

This clonotype occurred many times. This chain uses TRBV12-3 or TRBV12-4 with TRBJ2-7, with 9 nucleotides matching TRBD2. J gave up 6 bases and V 5 bases, and 8 bases lay outside the gene matches. The CDR3 length is 14 residues. CDR3 residues: CASSPIAGVIEQYF. The CDR3 nucleotides are TGTGCCAGCAGTCCGATAGCGGGAGTAATCGAGCAGTACTTC.

This clonotype was counted a single time. A much larger clone differs by one base, so this may be a read error. The chain has TRBV6-5 and TRBJ2-1, with D perhaps given as TRBD1 or TRBD2 (5 bases each). Germline CDR1 and CDR2: MNHEY and SVGAGI. The CDR3 has 14 residues. The V gene lost 4 bases and the J gene lost 9 bases, with 16 bases spanning the gap. The CDR3 is CASSSPGPNTEQFF. The DNA for the CDR3 is TGTGCCAGCAGTTCCCCGGGGCCAAACACTGAGCAGTTCTTC.

This clonotype was picked up many times. V gene TRBV5-1 combines with J gene TRBJ2-1, with 8 bases identical to TRBD1. CDR1 is SGHRS and CDR2 is YFSETQ in the germline V gene. The CDR3 runs 15 residues. Trimming cost V 5 bases and J 3 bases; bases outside gene matches: 7. In DNA form, the CDR3 reads TGCGCCAGCAGACCCGACAGGGGCTTCTACAATGAGCAGTTCTTC. Amino acid sequence: CASRPDRGFYNEQFF. The full variable domain, in which reference TRBV5-1 and TRBJ2-1 provide the parts outside the CDR3, is KAGVTQTPRYLIKTRGQQVTLSCSPISGHRSVSWYQQTPGQGLQFLFEYFSETQRNKGNFPGRFSGRQFSNSRSEMNVSTLELGDSALYLCASRPDRGFYNEQFFGPGTRLTVL.

This clonotype was observed at least ten times. The V and J genes are TRBV10-1 and TRBJ2-1; 9 positions agree with TRBD1. The germline V gene has CDR1 WNHNN and CDR2 SYGVQD (reference sequence). The CDR3 is 13 amino acids. Trimming at V came to 5 bases and at J to 9 bases, leaving 5 bases not matched to a gene. The DNA of the CDR3 is TGCGCCAGCAGTCCACAGGGGGCTGGTGAGCAGTTCTTC. Amino acids: CASSPQGAGEQFF.

The chain combines TRBV6-5 with TRBJ2-2; no reliable D call. V was clipped by 0 bases and J by 5 bases, with 13 bases between them. The CDR3 is 16 residues long. Germline V gene data show CDR1 as MNHEY and CDR2 as SVGAGI. CDR3 DNA sequence: TGTGCCAGCAGTTACTCGAGACGAAGGATGACCGGGGAGCTGTTTTTT. This encodes CASSYSRRRMTGELFF.

Remarks on this clonotype: A much larger clone differs by one base, so this may be a read error. CDR3 bases: TGTGCCAGCAGCGGTAGCGGGAGGGCCCAGGGGAATGAGCGGTTCTTC. This codes for CASSGSGRAQGNERFF. V and J are TRBV7-9 and TRBJ2-1, with 11 bases identical to TRBD2. This CDR3 region has 16 residues. Germline CDR1 SEHNR, CDR2 FQNEAQ (reference sequence).

CDR3: CATAPDPPQNIQYF. Here the CDR3 DNA reads TGTGCCACGGCTCCTGACCCACCCCAAAACATTCAGTACTTC. The chain has TRBV6-1 and TRBJ2-4; D gene unclear. Trimming removed 10 bases from V and 5 bases from J, with 18 bases in between. The CDR3 contains 14 residues. Germline CDR1 reads MNHNS; CDR2 reads SASEGT.

The chain links TRBV29-1 to TRBJ2-1, with 11 bases fitting TRBD1. This CDR3 contains 14 residues. The V gene end was trimmed by 6 bases and the J gene end by 6 bases; junction bases not matched to a gene: 7. Germline V gene data show CDR1 as SQVTM and CDR2 as ANQGSEA. The CDR3 sequence is CSVDTGTGGNEQFF. The CDR3 nucleotides read TGCAGCGTCGACACCGGGACAGGGGGCAATGAGCAGTTCTTC.

This clonotype was seen at least ten times. The rearrangement joins TRBV5-1 to TRBJ2-6; a weak D match, TRBD2 (5 bases). The germline V gene has CDR1 SGHRS and CDR2 YFSETQ. Between the trimmed V and J ends, which lost 0 bases and 0 bases, there was a span of 13 bases. The CDR3 spans 18 residues. CDR3 sequence reads: CASSLVNRGSSGANVLTF. CDR3 sequence (DNA): TGCGCCAGCAGCTTGGTTAACCGGGGATCCTCTGGGGCCAACGTCCTGACTTTC.

This clonotype appeared many times. This chain links TRBV5-1 with TRBJ2-7, with a possible D match to TRBD1 (6 bases). The V and J ends lost 4 bases and 3 bases respectively, with 14 bases between them. Germline V gene sequence: CDR1 SGHRS, CDR2 YFSETQ. This CDR3 spans 14 amino acids. This CDR3 reads CASSPGQSIYEQYF. The CDR3 coding sequence is TGCGCCAGCAGCCCAGGACAGTCAATCTACGAGCAGTACTTC.

Here the CDR3 DNA reads TGTGCCAGCAGTTTGAGTTTGACAGAAGCTGGCTACACCTTC. Translating gives CASSLSLTEAGYTF. The rearrangement links TRBV12-3 or TRBV12-4 to TRBJ1-2, with D maybe TRBD1 (5 bases). V was trimmed by 3 bases and J by 7 bases, leaving 15 bases between them. The CDR3 contains 14 residues.